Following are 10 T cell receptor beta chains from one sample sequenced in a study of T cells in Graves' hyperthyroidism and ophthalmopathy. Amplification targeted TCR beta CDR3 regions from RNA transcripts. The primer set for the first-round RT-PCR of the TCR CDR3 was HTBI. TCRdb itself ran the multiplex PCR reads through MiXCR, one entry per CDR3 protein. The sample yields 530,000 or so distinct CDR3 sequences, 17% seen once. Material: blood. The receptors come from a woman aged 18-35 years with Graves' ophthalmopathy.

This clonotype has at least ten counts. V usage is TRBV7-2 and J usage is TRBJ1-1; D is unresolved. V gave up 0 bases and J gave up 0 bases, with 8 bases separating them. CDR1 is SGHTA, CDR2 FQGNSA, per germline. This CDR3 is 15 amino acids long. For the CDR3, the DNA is TGTGCCAGCAGCTTAGCGAACGGGTTGAACACTGAAGCTTTCTTT. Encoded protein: CASSLANGLNTEAFF.

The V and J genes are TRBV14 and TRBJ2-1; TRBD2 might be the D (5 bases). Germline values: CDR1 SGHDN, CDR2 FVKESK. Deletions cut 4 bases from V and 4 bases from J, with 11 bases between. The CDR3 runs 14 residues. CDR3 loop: CASSPLEGYNEQFF. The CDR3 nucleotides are TGTGCCAGCAGCCCCCTTGAGGGATACAATGAGCAGTTCTTC.

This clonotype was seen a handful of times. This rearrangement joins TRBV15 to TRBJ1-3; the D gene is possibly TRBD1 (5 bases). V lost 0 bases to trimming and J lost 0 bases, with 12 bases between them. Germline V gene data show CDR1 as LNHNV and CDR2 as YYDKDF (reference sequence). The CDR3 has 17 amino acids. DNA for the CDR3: TGTGCCACCAGCAGAGATTACGGGGGGGGCTCTGGAAACACCATATATTTT. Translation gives CATSRDYGGGSGNTIYF.

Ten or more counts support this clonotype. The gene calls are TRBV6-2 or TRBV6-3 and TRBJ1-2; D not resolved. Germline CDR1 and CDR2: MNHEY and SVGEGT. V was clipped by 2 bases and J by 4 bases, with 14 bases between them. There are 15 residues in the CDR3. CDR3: CASSYAGPGIYGYTF. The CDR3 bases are TGTGCCAGCAGTTACGCCGGCCCGGGAATCTATGGCTACACCTTC.

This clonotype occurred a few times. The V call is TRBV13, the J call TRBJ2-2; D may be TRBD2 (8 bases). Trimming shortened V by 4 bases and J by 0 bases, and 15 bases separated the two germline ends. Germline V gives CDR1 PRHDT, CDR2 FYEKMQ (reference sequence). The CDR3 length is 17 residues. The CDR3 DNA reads TGTGCCAGCAGCTCGGGACAGACTAGCGCGAACACCGGGGAGCTGTTTTTT. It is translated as CASSSGQTSANTGELFF.

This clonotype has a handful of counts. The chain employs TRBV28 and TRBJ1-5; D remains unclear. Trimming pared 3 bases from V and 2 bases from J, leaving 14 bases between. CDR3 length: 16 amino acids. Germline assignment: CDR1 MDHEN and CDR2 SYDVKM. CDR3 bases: TGTGCCAGCAGTTTTCGCGGAAAATCGGGCAATCAGCCCCAGCATTTT. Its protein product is CASSFRGKSGNQPQHF.

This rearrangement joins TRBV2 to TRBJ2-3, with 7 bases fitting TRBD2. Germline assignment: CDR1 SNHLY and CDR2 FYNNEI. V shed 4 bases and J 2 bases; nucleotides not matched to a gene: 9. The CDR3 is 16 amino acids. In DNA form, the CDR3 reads TGTGCCAGCAGTGGAATGCTAGCGGCATCCACAGATACGCAGTATTTT. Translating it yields CASSGMLAASTDTQYF.

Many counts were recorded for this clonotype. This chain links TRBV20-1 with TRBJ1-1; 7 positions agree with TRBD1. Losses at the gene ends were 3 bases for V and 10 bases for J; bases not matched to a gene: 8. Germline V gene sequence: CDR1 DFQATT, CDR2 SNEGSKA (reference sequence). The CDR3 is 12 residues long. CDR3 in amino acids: CSARGQGVAAFF. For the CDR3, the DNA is TGCAGTGCTAGGGGCCAGGGGGTGGCAGCTTTCTTT.

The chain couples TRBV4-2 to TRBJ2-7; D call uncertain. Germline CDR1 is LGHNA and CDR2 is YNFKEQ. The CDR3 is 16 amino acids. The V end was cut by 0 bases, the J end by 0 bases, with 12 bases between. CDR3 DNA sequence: TGTGCCAGCAGCCAAGAACAGTCTGGCGGCTCCTACGAGCAGTACTTC. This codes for CASSQEQSGGSYEQYF.

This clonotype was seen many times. CDR3 sequence (DNA): TGTGCCAGCAGTTTGGAAACCTACAATGAGCAGTTCTTC. This sequence encodes CASSLETYNEQFF. The V gene is TRBV28, the J gene TRBJ2-1; D gene ambiguous. V lost 3 bases, J lost 2 bases, and 5 bases lay in between. The CDR3 contains 13 residues. Germline V gives CDR1 MDHEN, CDR2 SYDVKM.